The rows below give T cell receptor beta chains drawn from one sample of a study of response to subunit inactivated influenza vaccine. TCRdb re-called the RT-PCR reads through MiXCR, storing one row per CDR3 protein. The sample holds 550,000 to 800,000 distinct CDR3 sequences, approximately 14% seen once. The sample consisted of PBMCs from blood, taken 12 days after vaccination. The receptors shown here come from a man aged 45-65 years who received an inactivated influenza vaccine. The conserved cysteine and the conserved F or W are not part of the CDR3 here. The order of the fields is CDR3 protein, V gene, J gene.

ASSLVSLGDTIY	TRBV5-6	TRBJ1-3
ASSHRDRGPADTQY	TRBV28	TRBJ2-3
ATSRDLAGNYGYT	TRBV15	TRBJ1-2
ASTPDPTWNIQY	TRBV12-3/TRBV12-4	TRBJ2-4
SALDETSTDTQY	TRBV20-1	TRBJ2-3
ASSHVQGAFNYGYT	TRBV4-1	TRBJ1-2
ASSVGSGVQPQH	TRBV9	TRBJ1-5
ASKDRGETQY	TRBV2	TRBJ2-5
ASSQGLQANEQY	TRBV4-3	TRBJ2-7
ASSLVLGTSGGVKQETQY	TRBV12-3/TRBV12-4	TRBJ2-5
ASSLLPGGSINEQF	TRBV5-1	TRBJ2-1
ASSYPGQLATNEKLF	TRBV28	TRBJ1-4
ASSYRTATGEQY	TRBV6-5	TRBJ2-7
ASSLVPANTEAF	TRBV11-2	TRBJ1-1
ASAHYPSTDTQY	TRBV7-3	TRBJ2-3
ASRDANSPLH	TRBV25-1	TRBJ1-6
SVRGRALEQF	TRBV29-1	TRBJ2-1
ASSQDASGYEQY	TRBV4-3	TRBJ2-7
ASSNQSRYEQY	TRBV7-8	TRBJ2-7
ASSLDQGAGGETQY	TRBV11-2	TRBJ2-5
SARDSGGGSFTGELF	TRBV20-1	TRBJ2-2
ASSKGAGGTGELF	TRBV7-2	TRBJ2-2
SASGYSGFAKNIQY	TRBV20-1	TRBJ2-4
ASSFRRGERSPLH	TRBV12-3/TRBV12-4	TRBJ1-6
ASSPWGDSSSPLH	TRBV5-1	TRBJ1-6
ASSWDPDNEQF	TRBV12-3/TRBV12-4	TRBJ2-1
ASSLVRRGEQETQY	TRBV7-2	TRBJ2-5
ASSLGWRASSYNEQF	TRBV5-1	TRBJ2-1
ASRLDSANTEAF	TRBV7-9	TRBJ1-1
ASSQESGKLF	TRBV4-3	TRBJ1-4
ASSVDIFGEQY	TRBV5-1	TRBJ2-7
SAREPGVDTQY	TRBV20-1	TRBJ2-3
ASSVTGGVGANVLT	TRBV12-3/TRBV12-4	TRBJ2-6
ASTRSHTDTQY	TRBV9	TRBJ2-3
SAVPEGPGNTGELF	TRBV20-1	TRBJ2-2
ASSQEGGTANEKLF	TRBV4-2	TRBJ1-4
ASSGTSAGTQY	TRBV28	TRBJ2-3
SARDSGRGHYEQY	TRBV20-1	TRBJ2-7
SARVGSENTEAF	TRBV20-1	TRBJ1-1
ASSKAGQEYEQY	TRBV7-8	TRBJ2-7
ASSLIYSPSHEQY	TRBV12-3/TRBV12-4	TRBJ2-7
ASSQEYENTGELF	TRBV4-3	TRBJ2-2
ASSQGGNTEAF	TRBV7-3	TRBJ1-1
ASSPAGLAVTDTQY	TRBV12-3/TRBV12-4	TRBJ2-3
SAADWKEETQY	TRBV20-1	TRBJ2-5
ASSSSGGGNIQY	TRBV5-1	TRBJ2-4
ASSLFISYEQY	TRBV12-3/TRBV12-4	TRBJ2-7
ASSFSRDSSTDTQY	TRBV28	TRBJ2-3
ASSLESAGGDTQY	TRBV7-2	TRBJ2-3
ASSLVGGMGTDTQY	TRBV7-2	TRBJ2-3
ASSPSGLAYNEQF	TRBV7-2	TRBJ2-1
ASSSDSHGSQY	TRBV7-2	TRBJ2-5
ASSSVGDGYT	TRBV7-9	TRBJ1-2
SARASGGATGELF	TRBV29-1	TRBJ2-2
ASSLASGRGNEQF	TRBV7-2	TRBJ2-1
ASSLRGGVETQY	TRBV12-3/TRBV12-4	TRBJ2-5
SVDPNSGRGETQY	TRBV29-1	TRBJ2-5
ASTLGLAGNNEQF	TRBV12-3/TRBV12-4	TRBJ2-1